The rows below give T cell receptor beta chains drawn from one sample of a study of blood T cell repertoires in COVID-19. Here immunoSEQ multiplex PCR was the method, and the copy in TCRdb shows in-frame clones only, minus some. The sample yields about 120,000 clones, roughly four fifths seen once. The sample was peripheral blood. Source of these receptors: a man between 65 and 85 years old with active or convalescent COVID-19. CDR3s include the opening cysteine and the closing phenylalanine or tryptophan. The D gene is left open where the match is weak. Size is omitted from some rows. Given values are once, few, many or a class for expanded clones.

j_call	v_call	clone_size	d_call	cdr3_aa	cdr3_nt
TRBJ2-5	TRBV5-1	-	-	CASSLVPQETQYF	TGCGCCAGCAGCTTGGTCCCGCAGGAGACCCAGTACTTC
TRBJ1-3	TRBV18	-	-	CASSPRQLSSSGNTIYF	TGTGCCAGCTCACCCCGACAGTTATCGAGCTCTGGAAACACCATATATTTT
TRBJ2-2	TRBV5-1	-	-	CASSPTGTGELFF	TGCGCCAGCAGCCCGACGGGCACCGGGGAGCTGTTTTTT
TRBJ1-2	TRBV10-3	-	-	CAISAAEGSNYGYTF	TGTGCCATCAGTGCCGCGGAGGGCTCCAACTATGGCTACACCTTC
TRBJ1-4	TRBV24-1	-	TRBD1	CATSDPVQGAEKLFF	TGTGCCACCAGTGATCCTGTACAGGGGGCTGAAAAACTGTTTTTT
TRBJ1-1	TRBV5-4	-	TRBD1	CASSLGTGGEAFF	TGTGCCAGCAGCTTGGGGACAGGGGGAGAAGCTTTCTTT
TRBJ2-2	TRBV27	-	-	CASRPLAGANFAGELFF	TGTGCCAGCAGACCCTTGGCGGGGGCTAATTTCGCCGGGGAGCTGTTTTTT
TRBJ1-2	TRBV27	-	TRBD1	CASSPSGGNGYTF	TGTGCCAGCAGTCCCTCAGGGGGGAATGGCTACACCTTC
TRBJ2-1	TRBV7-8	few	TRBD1	CASSYDRGRDNEQFF	TGTGCCAGCAGCTACGACAGGGGGCGCGACAATGAGCAGTTCTTC
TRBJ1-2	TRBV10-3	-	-	CAISEQEFWAGYTF	TGTGCCATCAGTGAACAGGAATTTTGGGCTGGCTACACCTTC
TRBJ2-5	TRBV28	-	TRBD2	CASSLAGGPGTQYF	TGTGCCAGCAGTTTGGCGGGAGGGCCAGGGACCCAGTACTTC
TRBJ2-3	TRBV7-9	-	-	CASSLGSGSVDTDTQYF	TGTGCCAGCAGCTTAGGTTCAGGGTCTGTGGACACAGATACGCAGTATTTT
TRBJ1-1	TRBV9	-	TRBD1	CASSPEGARNTEAFF	TGTGCCAGCAGCCCAGAGGGGGCCAGGAACACTGAAGCTTTCTTT
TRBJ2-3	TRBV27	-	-	CASSLSRTRRGTDTQYF	TGTGCCAGCAGTTTGTCACGGACAAGGAGGGGCACAGATACGCAGTATTTT
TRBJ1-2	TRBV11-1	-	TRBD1	CASSSRGTGYTF	TGTGCCAGCAGCTCCAGGGGGACGGGCTACACCTTC
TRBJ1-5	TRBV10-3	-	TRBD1	CATRDSLMVSNQPQHF	TGTGCCACCCGGGACAGTCTTATGGTTAGCAATCAGCCCCAGCATTTT
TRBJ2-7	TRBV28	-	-	CASRNQGSLSYEQYF	TGTGCCAGCAGGAACCAGGGGAGTCTGTCCTACGAGCAGTACTTC
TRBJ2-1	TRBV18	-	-	CASSPNEGNEQFF	TGTGCCAGCTCCCCCAATGAGGGAAATGAGCAGTTCTTC
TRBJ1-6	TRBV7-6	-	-	CASSLVAAGGSPLHF	TGTGCCAGCAGCTTAGTGGCCGCCGGGGGTTCACCCCTCCACTTT
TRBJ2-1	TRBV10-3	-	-	CAISTSERSNNEQFF	TGTGCCATCAGTACTTCCGAGCGGAGCAACAATGAGCAGTTCTTC
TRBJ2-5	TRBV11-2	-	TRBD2	CASSFSPSGGGDETQYF	TGTGCCAGCAGCTTTTCCCCCTCCGGGGGGGGCGATGAGACCCAGTACTTC
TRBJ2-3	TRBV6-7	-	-	CASSYSISGSPDTQYF	TGTGCCAGCAGTTACTCGATTTCCGGGAGCCCCGATACGCAGTATTTT
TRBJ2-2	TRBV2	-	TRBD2	CASSVNSGGSGELFF	TGTGCCAGCAGTGTTAATAGCGGGGGATCCGGGGAGCTGTTTTTT
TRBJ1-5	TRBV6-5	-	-	CASSNRDNQPQHF	TGTGCCAGCAGTAACAGGGACAATCAGCCCCAGCATTTT
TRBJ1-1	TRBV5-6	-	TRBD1	CASSLAGQGITEAFF	TGTGCCAGCAGCTTGGCGGGACAGGGAATTACTGAAGCTTTCTTT
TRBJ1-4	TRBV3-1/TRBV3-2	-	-	CASSQASWVGATNEKLFF	TGTGCCAGCAGCCAAGCGTCATGGGTCGGGGCAACTAATGAAAAACTGTTTTTT
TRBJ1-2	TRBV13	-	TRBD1	CASGQAYGYTF	TGTGCCAGTGGACAGGCCTATGGCTACACCTTC
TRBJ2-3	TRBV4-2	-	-	CASSQESGGVDTQYF	TGTGCCAGCAGCCAAGAGAGCGGAGGGGTAGATACGCAGTATTTT
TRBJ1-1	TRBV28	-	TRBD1	CASSSGQGWTEAFF	TGTGCCAGCAGTTCCGGACAGGGGTGGACTGAAGCTTTCTTT
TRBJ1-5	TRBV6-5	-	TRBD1	CASGTGSPRGQPQHF	TGTGCCAGCGGGACAGGGAGTCCGCGTGGGCAGCCCCAGCATTTT
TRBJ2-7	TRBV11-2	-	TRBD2	CASSPERGYYEQYF	TGTGCCAGCAGCCCGGAGCGGGGGTACTACGAGCAGTACTTC
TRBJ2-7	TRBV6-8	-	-	CASSPPGYEQYF	TGTGCCAGCAGCCCCCCGGGTTACGAGCAGTACTTC
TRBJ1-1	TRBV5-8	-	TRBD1	CASSLGQGGARAFF	TGTGCCAGCAGCTTGGGACAAGGGGGCGCGAGAGCTTTCTTT
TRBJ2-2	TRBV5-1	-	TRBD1	CASSFTGESTGELFF	TGCGCCAGCAGCTTTACAGGGGAAAGCACCGGGGAGCTGTTTTTT
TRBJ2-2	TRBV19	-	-	CASSIDEGYTGELFF	TGTGCCAGTAGTATAGACGAGGGTTACACCGGGGAGCTGTTTTTT
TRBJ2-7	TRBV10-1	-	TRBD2	CASRLGLAAYNEQYF	TGCGCCAGCAGGCTGGGACTAGCGGCTTACAACGAGCAGTACTTC
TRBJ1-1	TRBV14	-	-	CASSQVDWQGLGNTEAFF	TGTGCCAGCAGCCAAGTGGATTGGCAGGGATTGGGGAACACTGAAGCTTTCTTT
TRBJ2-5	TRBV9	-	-	CASSVQGSETQYF	TGTGCCAGCAGCGTGCAGGGGTCGGAGACCCAGTACTTC
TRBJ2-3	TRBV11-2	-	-	CASSFGRGPPEDTQYF	TGTGCCAGCAGCTTCGGACGCGGGCCCCCCGAAGATACGCAGTATTTT
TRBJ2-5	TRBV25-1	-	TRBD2	CASSVASGGQETQYF	TGTGCCAGCAGTGTGGCTAGCGGGGGACAAGAGACCCAGTACTTC
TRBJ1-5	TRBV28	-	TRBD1	CASSRIAGQGNQPQHF	TGTGCCAGCAGTCGAATCGCCGGACAGGGCAATCAGCCCCAGCATTTT
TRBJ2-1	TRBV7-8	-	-	CASSLVADSYNEQFF	TGTGCCAGCAGCTTAGTGGCGGATTCCTACAATGAGCAGTTCTTC
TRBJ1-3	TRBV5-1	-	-	CASSSGATARGNTIYF	TGCGCCAGCAGCTCCGGTGCGACGGCGCGGGGAAACACCATATATTTT
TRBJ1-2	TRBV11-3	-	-	CASSRQPSGGYTF	TGTGCCAGCAGCCGACAGCCTTCGGGTGGCTACACCTTC
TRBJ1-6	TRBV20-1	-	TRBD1	CSASGGQGSYNSPLHF	TGCAGTGCTAGTGGGGGACAGGGGTCCTATAATTCACCCCTCCACTTT
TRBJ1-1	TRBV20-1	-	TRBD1	CSASRGQGATEAFF	TGCAGTGCTAGTAGGGGCCAGGGGGCCACTGAAGCTTTCTTT
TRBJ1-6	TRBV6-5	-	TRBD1	CATNRDRQSPLHF	TGTGCCACCAACCGGGACAGGCAATCACCCCTCCACTTT
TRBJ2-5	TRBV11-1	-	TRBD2	CASSPPRGDQYF	TGTGCCAGCAGCCCCCCTCGGGGGGACCAGTACTTC
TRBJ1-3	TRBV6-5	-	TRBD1	CASSRDSRNTIYF	TGTGCCAGCAGTCGGGACAGTAGAAACACCATATATTTT
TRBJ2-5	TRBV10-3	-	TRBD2	CAISLGSGIRGETQYF	TGTGCCATCAGTCTAGGTAGCGGGATACGGGGAGAGACCCAGTACTTC
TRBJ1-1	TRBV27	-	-	CASSPRTATNTEAFF	TGTGCCAGCAGTCCCAGGACAGCGACGAACACTGAAGCTTTCTTT
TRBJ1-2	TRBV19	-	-	CASSTRTVLSNYGYTF	TGTGCCAGTAGTACACGGACTGTCCTTTCTAACTATGGCTACACCTTC
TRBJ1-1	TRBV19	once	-	CASRVRGNTEAFF	TGTGCCAGTAGAGTAAGGGGGAACACTGAAGCTTTCTTT
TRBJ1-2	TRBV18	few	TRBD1	CASSRTGSSGYTF	TGTGCCAGCTCGCGGACAGGGAGTAGTGGCTACACCTTC
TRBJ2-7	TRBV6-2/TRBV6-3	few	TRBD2	CASSYSGLTVYEQYF	TGTGCCAGCAGTTACTCGGGACTAACAGTTTACGAGCAGTACTTC
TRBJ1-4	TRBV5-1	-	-	CASSLAEAARGEKLFF	TGCGCCAGCAGCTTGGCCGAGGCAGCTCGGGGGGAAAAACTGTTTTTT